A selection of T cell receptor beta chains follows, all from one sample in a study of T cell responses to AZD1222 COVID-19 vaccine. Profiled with immunoSEQ multiplex PCR; TCRdb holds only in-frame clones, not every one. The sample has some 200,000 clones, roughly 91% seen once. This specimen consisted of peripheral blood, obtained 28 days after the second AZD1222 dose. These receptors were obtained from an adult who received the AZD1222 COVID-19 vaccine. Both conserved end residues are part of each CDR3. Fields, in order: CDR3 protein, CDR3 DNA, D gene, J gene, V gene, clone size. A D gene is named only where the DNA matches it firmly. Clone size appears in some rows only: once, few, many, or a class for an expanded clone.

CDR3aa: CAAPRLAGGPDEQFF
CDR3nt: TGTGCCGCACCGCGACTAGCGGGAGGGCCTGATGAGCAGTTCTTC
d_gene: TRBD2
j_gene: TRBJ2-1
v_gene: TRBV28
abundance: -

CDR3aa: CASSPERTANYEQYF
CDR3nt: TGTGCCAGCAGCCCCGAGAGGACGGCCAACTACGAGCAGTACTTC
d_gene: -
j_gene: TRBJ2-7
v_gene: TRBV11-2
abundance: -

CDR3aa: CASRRVAGGYNEQFF
CDR3nt: TGTGCCAGCAGAAGAGTAGCGGGTGGGTACAATGAGCAGTTCTTC
d_gene: TRBD2
j_gene: TRBJ2-1
v_gene: TRBV6-5
abundance: -

CDR3aa: CASSQVASASTDTQYF
CDR3nt: TGTGCCAGCAGCCAAGTAGCTAGCGCTAGCACAGATACGCAGTATTTT
d_gene: -
j_gene: TRBJ2-3
v_gene: TRBV3-1/TRBV3-2
abundance: -

CDR3aa: CASSRDSSYEQYF
CDR3nt: TGTGCCAGTAGTAGGGACAGCTCCTACGAGCAGTACTTC
d_gene: TRBD1
j_gene: TRBJ2-7
v_gene: TRBV19
abundance: -

CDR3aa: CASSLEPMTGGGYTF
CDR3nt: TGCGCCAGCAGCCTCGAACCCATGACGGGGGGTGGCTACACCTTC
d_gene: -
j_gene: TRBJ1-2
v_gene: TRBV5-1
abundance: -

CDR3aa: CASSPRGPNQPQHF
CDR3nt: TGTGCCAGCTCACCACGAGGACCGAATCAGCCCCAGCATTTT
d_gene: -
j_gene: TRBJ1-5
v_gene: TRBV18
abundance: -

CDR3aa: CASSPGGHEQFF
CDR3nt: TGTGCTAGCAGCCCGGGGGGCCATGAGCAGTTCTTC
d_gene: -
j_gene: TRBJ2-1
v_gene: TRBV7-7
abundance: -

CDR3aa: CASSVAGGRTEAFF
CDR3nt: TGTGCCAGCAGCGTAGCTGGGGGTAGGACTGAAGCTTTCTTT
d_gene: -
j_gene: TRBJ1-1
v_gene: TRBV9
abundance: -

CDR3aa: CAWSRGQGLVELFF
CDR3nt: TGTGCCTGGAGCCGGGGACAGGGGTTGGTGGAACTGTTTTTT
d_gene: TRBD1
j_gene: TRBJ1-4
v_gene: TRBV30
abundance: few

CDR3aa: CASSVEASPAGEQYF
CDR3nt: TGTGCCAGCAGCGTAGAGGCGAGCCCGGCGGGCGAGCAGTACTTC
d_gene: -
j_gene: TRBJ2-7
v_gene: TRBV9
abundance: once

CDR3aa: CASSLHGAGGASYEQYF
CDR3nt: TGTGCCAGCAGTTTACACGGCGCAGGGGGGGCCTCCTACGAGCAGTACTTC
d_gene: -
j_gene: TRBJ2-7
v_gene: TRBV28
abundance: -

CDR3aa: CASSLGDGELFF
CDR3nt: TGTGCCAGCAGCTTGGGAGACGGGGAGCTGTTTTTT
d_gene: -
j_gene: TRBJ2-2
v_gene: TRBV11-3
abundance: -

CDR3aa: CASSQDRGRGQFF
CDR3nt: TGCGCCAGCAGCCAAGACCGCGGGAGGGGGCAGTTCTTC
d_gene: TRBD2
j_gene: TRBJ2-1
v_gene: TRBV4-3
abundance: -

CDR3aa: CASSLTRSPLTAMNTEAFF
CDR3nt: TGTGCCAGCAGTTTGACCAGGTCCCCTCTGACAGCTATGAACACTGAAGCTTTCTTT
d_gene: -
j_gene: TRBJ1-1
v_gene: TRBV5-6
abundance: -

CDR3aa: CASSYLPGLAGGNEQFF
CDR3nt: TGTGCCAGCAGTTACCTTCCGGGACTAGCTGGGGGGAATGAGCAGTTCTTC
d_gene: TRBD2
j_gene: TRBJ2-1
v_gene: TRBV6-2/TRBV6-3
abundance: -

CDR3aa: CASSFSGPRDEQYF
CDR3nt: TGCGCCAGCAGCTTCTCCGGGCCAAGGGACGAGCAGTACTTC
d_gene: -
j_gene: TRBJ2-7
v_gene: TRBV5-1
abundance: -

CDR3aa: CASSQDPRVAGGLDTQYF
CDR3nt: TGTGCCAGCAGCCAAGATCCCAGGGTAGCGGGAGGTTTAGATACGCAGTATTTT
d_gene: TRBD2
j_gene: TRBJ2-3
v_gene: TRBV3-1/TRBV3-2
abundance: -

CDR3aa: CASSPSGNYNEQFF
CDR3nt: TGTGCCAGCAGCCCTAGCGGTAACTACAATGAGCAGTTCTTC
d_gene: TRBD2
j_gene: TRBJ2-1
v_gene: TRBV7-2
abundance: -

CDR3aa: CASSQWVGEKETQYF
CDR3nt: TGCGCCAGCAGCCAATGGGTGGGCGAAAAAGAGACCCAGTACTTC
d_gene: -
j_gene: TRBJ2-5
v_gene: TRBV5-1
abundance: -

CDR3aa: CASREVGEKLFF
CDR3nt: TGTGCCTCAAGGGAGGTGGGTGAAAAACTGTTTTTT
d_gene: -
j_gene: TRBJ1-4
v_gene: TRBV4-2
abundance: -

CDR3aa: CASSLAGGTGIHEQFF
CDR3nt: TGTGCCAGCAGCTTGGCCGGTGGGACAGGGATACATGAGCAGTTCTTC
d_gene: TRBD1
j_gene: TRBJ2-1
v_gene: TRBV5-4
abundance: -

CDR3aa: CASSQDPGSYEQYF
CDR3nt: TGCGCCAGCAGCCAAGATCCAGGGTCCTACGAGCAGTACTTC
d_gene: -
j_gene: TRBJ2-7
v_gene: TRBV4-1
abundance: -

CDR3aa: CASSPDTFVGYGYTF
CDR3nt: TGTGCCAGCAGCCCGGACACCTTCGTAGGATATGGCTACACCTTC
d_gene: -
j_gene: TRBJ1-2
v_gene: TRBV5-4
abundance: -

CDR3aa: CASSPSNPDGEQFF
CDR3nt: TGTGCCAGCAGCCCCTCAAACCCCGATGGGGAGCAGTTCTTC
d_gene: -
j_gene: TRBJ2-1
v_gene: TRBV28
abundance: -

CDR3aa: CASRGQLNEKLFF
CDR3nt: TGTGCCAGCAGGGGGCAGCTTAATGAAAAACTGTTTTTT
d_gene: -
j_gene: TRBJ1-4
v_gene: TRBV6-5
abundance: -

CDR3aa: CASSLGDSSYEQYF
CDR3nt: TGCGCCAGCAGCTTGGGGGACAGCTCCTACGAGCAGTACTTC
d_gene: TRBD1
j_gene: TRBJ2-7
v_gene: TRBV5-1
abundance: -

CDR3aa: CASSLERSYEQYF
CDR3nt: TGTGCCAGTAGTCTTGAGCGGTCCTACGAGCAGTACTTC
d_gene: -
j_gene: TRBJ2-7
v_gene: TRBV19
abundance: -

CDR3aa: CASSLRIGLRYEQYF
CDR3nt: TGTGCCAGCAGTTTACGAATCGGCCTTAGGTACGAGCAGTACTTC
d_gene: -
j_gene: TRBJ2-7
v_gene: TRBV28
abundance: -

CDR3aa: CASSPRTSGTDTQYF
CDR3nt: TGTGCCAGTAGTCCCCGGACTTCCGGCACAGATACGCAGTATTTT
d_gene: -
j_gene: TRBJ2-3
v_gene: TRBV19
abundance: -

CDR3aa: CASTRDLERGDTQYF
CDR3nt: TGTGCCAGCACCCGGGACCTCGAGCGAGGAGATACGCAGTATTTT
d_gene: -
j_gene: TRBJ2-3
v_gene: TRBV7-2
abundance: -

CDR3aa: CASSYSDYTEAFF
CDR3nt: TGTGCCAGCAGTTACTCGGACTACACTGAAGCTTTCTTT
d_gene: -
j_gene: TRBJ1-1
v_gene: TRBV6-2/TRBV6-3
abundance: -

CDR3aa: CAWSPPGQGITGELFF
CDR3nt: TGTGCCTGGAGTCCTCCGGGACAGGGAATCACCGGGGAGCTGTTTTTT
d_gene: TRBD1
j_gene: TRBJ2-2
v_gene: TRBV30
abundance: -

CDR3aa: CASSPKSPAVSGGELFF
CDR3nt: TGTGCCAGCAGCCCCAAGTCCCCAGCCGTTAGTGGAGGGGAGCTGTTTTTT
d_gene: -
j_gene: TRBJ2-2
v_gene: TRBV3-1/TRBV3-2
abundance: -

CDR3aa: CASSLLAEKFLNYGYTF
CDR3nt: TGTGCCAGCAGCTTATTAGCAGAAAAATTTCTAAACTATGGCTACACCTTC
d_gene: -
j_gene: TRBJ1-2
v_gene: TRBV7-2
abundance: -

CDR3aa: CASSLTQGAGELFF
CDR3nt: TGCGCCAGCAGCTTAACACAGGGGGCCGGGGAGCTGTTTTTT
d_gene: TRBD1
j_gene: TRBJ2-2
v_gene: TRBV5-1
abundance: once

CDR3aa: CASSFGQGEEKLFF
CDR3nt: TGCGCCAGCAGCTTTGGGCAGGGGGAGGAAAAACTGTTTTTT
d_gene: TRBD1
j_gene: TRBJ1-4
v_gene: TRBV5-1
abundance: -

CDR3aa: CASRNAPLSSYNEQFF
CDR3nt: TGTGCCAGCAGAAATGCGCCGTTGAGCTCCTACAATGAGCAGTTCTTC
d_gene: -
j_gene: TRBJ2-1
v_gene: TRBV28
abundance: -

CDR3aa: CASSQVGGKGEQYF
CDR3nt: TGTGCCAGCAGCCAAGTAGGTGGGAAAGGCGAGCAGTACTTC
d_gene: -
j_gene: TRBJ2-7
v_gene: TRBV14
abundance: -

CDR3aa: CASSPVGVRETQYF
CDR3nt: TGTGCCAGCTCACCGGTTGGAGTCCGGGAGACCCAGTACTTC
d_gene: -
j_gene: TRBJ2-5
v_gene: TRBV18
abundance: -

CDR3aa: CASSPNQPPYEQYF
CDR3nt: TGTGCCAGCAGCCCAAACCAGCCACCCTACGAGCAGTACTTC
d_gene: -
j_gene: TRBJ2-7
v_gene: TRBV7-2
abundance: -

CDR3aa: CASSQDQGSGNTIYF
CDR3nt: TGCGCCAGCAGCCAAGATCAGGGCTCTGGAAACACCATATATTTT
d_gene: -
j_gene: TRBJ1-3
v_gene: TRBV4-1
abundance: -

CDR3aa: CASSEGVYGYTF
CDR3nt: TGTGCCAGCAGTGAAGGCGTCTATGGCTACACCTTC
d_gene: -
j_gene: TRBJ1-2
v_gene: TRBV6-1
abundance: -

CDR3aa: CASSPPAGGTDTQYF
CDR3nt: TGTGCCAGCTCCCCCCCAGCGGGAGGCACAGATACGCAGTATTTT
d_gene: TRBD2
j_gene: TRBJ2-3
v_gene: TRBV25-1
abundance: -

CDR3aa: CASSLGGGYQPQHF
CDR3nt: TGTGCCAGCAGCTTGGGTGGGGGGTACCAGCCCCAGCATTTT
d_gene: -
j_gene: TRBJ1-5
v_gene: TRBV5-4
abundance: -

CDR3aa: CASSSRRRLEGGLYEQYF
CDR3nt: TGTGCCAGCAGTTCCCGCCGGCGGTTGGAGGGAGGGCTCTACGAGCAGTACTTC
d_gene: TRBD2
j_gene: TRBJ2-7
v_gene: TRBV6-2/TRBV6-3
abundance: -

CDR3aa: CASSYMAGEADTQYF
CDR3nt: TGTGCCAGCAGTTACATGGCGGGAGAGGCAGATACGCAGTATTTT
d_gene: TRBD2
j_gene: TRBJ2-3
v_gene: TRBV6-5
abundance: -

CDR3aa: CASSLRASGRGDEQFF
CDR3nt: TGTGCCAGCAGCTTGAGAGCTAGCGGGAGGGGTGATGAGCAGTTCTTC
d_gene: TRBD2
j_gene: TRBJ2-1
v_gene: TRBV5-4
abundance: -

CDR3aa: CASSYSPPRTGEQYF
CDR3nt: TGTGCCAGCAGTTACTCTCCGCCCCGGACGGGAGAGCAGTACTTC
d_gene: -
j_gene: TRBJ2-7
v_gene: TRBV6-5
abundance: -

CDR3aa: CASSIPGQEETQYF
CDR3nt: TGTGCCAGTAGTATTCCCGGACAGGAAGAGACCCAGTACTTC
d_gene: TRBD1
j_gene: TRBJ2-5
v_gene: TRBV19
abundance: -

CDR3aa: CASNGVWEQFF
CDR3nt: TGTGCCAGCAATGGAGTTTGGGAGCAGTTCTTC
d_gene: -
j_gene: TRBJ2-1
v_gene: TRBV28
abundance: -

CDR3aa: CASSQLAGETGELFF
CDR3nt: TGTGCTAGCAGCCAACTAGCGGGAGAGACCGGGGAGCTGTTTTTT
d_gene: TRBD2
j_gene: TRBJ2-2
v_gene: TRBV7-7
abundance: once

CDR3aa: CASSLWGQETQYF
CDR3nt: TGTGCCAGCAGCTTGTGGGGGCAAGAGACCCAGTACTTC
d_gene: -
j_gene: TRBJ2-5
v_gene: TRBV7-2
abundance: -

CDR3aa: CASSYNGEEPYTGELFF
CDR3nt: TGTGCCAGCAGTTACAATGGAGAGGAGCCCTACACCGGGGAGCTGTTTTTT
d_gene: -
j_gene: TRBJ2-2
v_gene: TRBV6-2/TRBV6-3
abundance: -

CDR3aa: CASSIDRGTDTQYF
CDR3nt: TGTGCCAGTAGTATAGACCGGGGCACAGATACGCAGTATTTT
d_gene: -
j_gene: TRBJ2-3
v_gene: TRBV19
abundance: -

CDR3aa: CASSQGKLYEQYF
CDR3nt: TGTGCCAGCAGCCAAGGGAAGCTCTACGAGCAGTACTTC
d_gene: -
j_gene: TRBJ2-7
v_gene: TRBV3-1/TRBV3-2
abundance: -

CDR3aa: CASSLDRGQPQHF
CDR3nt: TGTGCCAGCAGCTTGGACAGGGGCCAGCCCCAGCATTTT
d_gene: TRBD1
j_gene: TRBJ1-5
v_gene: TRBV5-4
abundance: -